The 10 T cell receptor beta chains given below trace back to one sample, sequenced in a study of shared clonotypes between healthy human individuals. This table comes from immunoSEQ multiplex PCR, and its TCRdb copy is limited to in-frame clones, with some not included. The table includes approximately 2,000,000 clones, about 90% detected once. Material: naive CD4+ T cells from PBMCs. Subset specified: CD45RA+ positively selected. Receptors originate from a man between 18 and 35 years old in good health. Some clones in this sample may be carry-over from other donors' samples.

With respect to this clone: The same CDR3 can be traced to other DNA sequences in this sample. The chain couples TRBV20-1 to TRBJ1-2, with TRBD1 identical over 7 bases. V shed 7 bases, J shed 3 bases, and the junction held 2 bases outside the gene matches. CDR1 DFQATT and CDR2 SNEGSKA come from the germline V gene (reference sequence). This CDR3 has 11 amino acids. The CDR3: CSGTGDYGYTF. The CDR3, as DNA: TGCAGTGGTACAGGGGACTATGGCTACACCTTC.

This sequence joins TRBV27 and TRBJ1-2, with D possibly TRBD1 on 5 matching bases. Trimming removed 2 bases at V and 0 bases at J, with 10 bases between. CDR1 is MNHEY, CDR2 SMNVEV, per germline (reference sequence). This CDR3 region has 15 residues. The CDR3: CASSLLGTPNYGYTF. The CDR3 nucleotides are TGTGCCAGCAGTTTACTAGGGACCCCTAACTATGGCTACACCTTC.

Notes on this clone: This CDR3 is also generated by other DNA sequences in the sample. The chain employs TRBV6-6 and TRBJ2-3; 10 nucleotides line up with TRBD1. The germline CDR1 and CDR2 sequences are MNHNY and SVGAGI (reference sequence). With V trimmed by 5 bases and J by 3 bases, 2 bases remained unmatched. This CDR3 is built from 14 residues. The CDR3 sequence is CASSPGQGTDTQYF. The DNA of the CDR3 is TGTGCCAGCAGTCCGGGACAGGGGACAGATACGCAGTATTTT.

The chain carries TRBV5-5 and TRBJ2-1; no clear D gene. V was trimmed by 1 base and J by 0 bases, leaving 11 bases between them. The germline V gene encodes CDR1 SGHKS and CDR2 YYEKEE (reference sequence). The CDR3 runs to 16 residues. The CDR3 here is CASSLRYPSSYNEQFF. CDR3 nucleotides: TGTGCCAGCAGCTTGAGGTACCCGAGCTCCTACAATGAGCAGTTCTTC.

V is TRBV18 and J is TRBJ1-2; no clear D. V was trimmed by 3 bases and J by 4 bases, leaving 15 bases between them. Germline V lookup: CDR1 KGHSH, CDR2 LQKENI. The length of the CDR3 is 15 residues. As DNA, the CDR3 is TGTGCCAGCTCACCGGCCGGTCAGATAATCTATGGCTACACCTTC. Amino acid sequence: CASSPAGQIIYGYTF.

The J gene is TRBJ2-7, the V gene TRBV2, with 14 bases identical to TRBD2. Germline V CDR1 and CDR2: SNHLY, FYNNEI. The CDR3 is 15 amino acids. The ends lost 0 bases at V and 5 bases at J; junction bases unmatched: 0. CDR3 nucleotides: TGTGCCAGCAGTGAAGCGGGACTAGCGGGGGACGAGCAGTACTTC. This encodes CASSEAGLAGDEQYF. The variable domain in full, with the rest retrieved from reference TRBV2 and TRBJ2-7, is EPEVTQTPSHQVTQMGQEVILRCVPISNHLYFYWYRQILGQKVEFLVSFYNNEISEKSEIFDDQFSVERPDGSNFTLKIRSTKLEDSAMYFCASSEAGLAGDEQYFGPGTRLTVT.

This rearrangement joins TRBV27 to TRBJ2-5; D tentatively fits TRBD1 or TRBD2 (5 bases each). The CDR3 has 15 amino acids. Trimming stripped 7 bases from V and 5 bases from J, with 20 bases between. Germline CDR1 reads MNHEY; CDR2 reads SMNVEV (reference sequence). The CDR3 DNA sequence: TGTGCCAGCACGTCGCCACCCCAGGGACGGGAGACCCAGTACTTC. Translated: CASTSPPQGRETQYF.

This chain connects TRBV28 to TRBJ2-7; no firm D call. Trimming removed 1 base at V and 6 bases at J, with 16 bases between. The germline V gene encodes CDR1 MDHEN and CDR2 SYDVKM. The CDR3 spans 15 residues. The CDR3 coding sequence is TGTGCCAGCAGTTTATATGGATTGACGGCTCCCGAGCAGTACTTC. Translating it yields CASSLYGLTAPEQYF.

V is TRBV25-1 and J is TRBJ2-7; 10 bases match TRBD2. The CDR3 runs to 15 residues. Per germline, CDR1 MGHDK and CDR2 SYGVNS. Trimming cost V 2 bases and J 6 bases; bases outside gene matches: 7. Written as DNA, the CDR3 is TGTGCCAGCAGTGAACTTGGGCTAGCGGGAGTCGAGCAGTACTTC. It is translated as CASSELGLAGVEQYF.

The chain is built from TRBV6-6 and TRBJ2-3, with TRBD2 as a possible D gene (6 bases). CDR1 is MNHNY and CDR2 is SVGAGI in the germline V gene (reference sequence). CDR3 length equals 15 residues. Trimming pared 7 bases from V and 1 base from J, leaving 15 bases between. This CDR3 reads CASKRWGGGTDTQYF. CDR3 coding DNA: TGTGCCAGCAAACGTTGGGGCGGGGGCACAGATACGCAGTATTTT.